A single sample gave rise to the 8 T cell receptor beta chains below, sequenced in a study of T cells in Graves' hyperthyroidism and ophthalmopathy. Amplified TCR beta CDR3 regions derived from RNA transcripts. A set of HTBI primers served as the primers for a first-round RT-PCR of the TCR CDR3. MiXCR was run by TCRdb on the multiplex PCR reads, yielding one entry per CDR3 protein. The sample lists under 400,000 distinct CDR3 sequences; 21% were seen once. Sample: blood. All receptors come from a woman aged 50 to 65 with Graves' hyperthyroidism.

Turning to this clonotype: This sequence may be a read error, since a much larger clone differs from it by one base. The chain recombines TRBV2 with TRBJ1-4; the D gene is possibly TRBD1 (6 bases). The CDR3 runs 17 residues. Between the trimmed V and J ends, which lost 5 bases and 6 bases, there was a span of 22 bases. Germline values: CDR1 SNHLY, CDR2 FYNNEI. The CDR3 region has the DNA TGTGCCAGCAGTTTACCCCTTCGCCAGGCAGGGGATGAAAAACTGTTTTTT. Protein sequence: CASSLPLRQAGDEKLFF.

The chain is built from TRBV7-9 and TRBJ2-1; D unclear. The germline V gene encodes CDR1 SEHNR and CDR2 FQNEAQ (reference sequence). The CDR3 length is 15 residues. Trimming removed 5 bases at V and 4 bases at J, with 15 bases between. The CDR3 DNA reads as TGTGCCAGCAGCCTAAAGGCAGCTGCGTACAATGAGCAGTTCTTC. Protein product: CASSLKAAAYNEQFF.

This clonotype was found a few times. The rearrangement uses TRBV7-2 and TRBJ1-1; D ambiguous. The CDR3 sequence is 14 residues long. CDR1 SGHTA and CDR2 FQGNSA come from the germline V gene. V lost 4 bases and J 1 base, leaving 10 bases between the germline ends. The chain's CDR3 is CASSSSYRNTEAFF. The CDR3 DNA reads as TGTGCCAGCAGCTCCTCCTATAGGAACACTGAAGCTTTCTTT.

On this clonotype: Possible read error: a much larger clone is one base away. This chain links TRBV28 with TRBJ1-3; 7 bases match TRBD1. CDR3 length equals 14 residues. Germline CDR1 is MDHEN and CDR2 is SYDVKM. The V gene end was trimmed by 5 bases and the J gene end by 10 bases; junction bases not matched to a gene: 11. CDR3 in DNA: TGTGCCAGCAGTCGGGACAGCCGGAAAGATACCATATATTTT. Translated, it gives CASSRDSRKDTIYF.

J is TRBJ1-1 and V is TRBV30, with D perhaps matching TRBD1 (5 bases). The CDR3 consists of 14 residues. Trimming pared 0 bases from V and 1 base from J, leaving 9 bases between. Germline lookup yields CDR1 GTSNPN and CDR2 SVGIG (reference sequence). The CDR3 loop is CAWSVWGTNTEAFF. CDR3 nucleotide sequence: TGTGCCTGGAGTGTTTGGGGGACGAACACTGAAGCTTTCTTT.

The V call is TRBV7-2, the J call TRBJ2-2; 9 bases fit TRBD2. Germline trimming cut 4 bases from V and 5 bases from J; bases unmatched to any gene: 8. Germline loops: CDR1 SGHTA, CDR2 FQGNSA. This CDR3 comprises 16 residues. This chain's CDR3 is CASSSTSGQITGELFF. CDR3 nucleotide sequence: TGTGCCAGCAGCTCCACTAGCGGGCAAATAACCGGGGAGCTGTTTTTT.

In this sample, this clonotype turned up many times. This rearrangement joins TRBV9 to TRBJ2-5; D may be TRBD2 (6 bases). Per germline, CDR1 SGDLS and CDR2 YYNGEE. The CDR3 has 15 amino acids. Trimming took 0 bases from V and 2 from J, leaving 11 bases between them. The CDR3 region is CASSVGGEPQETQYF. The CDR3 nucleotides read TGTGCCAGCAGCGTAGGGGGGGAGCCACAAGAGACCCAGTACTTC.

This clonotype was found a few times. The chain employs TRBV7-9 and TRBJ1-4; tentatively, D is TRBD1 (6 bases). V dropped 4 bases and J dropped 2 bases, with 8 bases sitting between them. Germline CDR1 and CDR2: SEHNR and FQNEAQ (reference sequence). There are 14 residues in the CDR3. In DNA form, the CDR3 reads TGTGCCAGCAGCTGGCAGGGGACTAATGAAAAACTGTTTTTT. Its translation: CASSWQGTNEKLFF.